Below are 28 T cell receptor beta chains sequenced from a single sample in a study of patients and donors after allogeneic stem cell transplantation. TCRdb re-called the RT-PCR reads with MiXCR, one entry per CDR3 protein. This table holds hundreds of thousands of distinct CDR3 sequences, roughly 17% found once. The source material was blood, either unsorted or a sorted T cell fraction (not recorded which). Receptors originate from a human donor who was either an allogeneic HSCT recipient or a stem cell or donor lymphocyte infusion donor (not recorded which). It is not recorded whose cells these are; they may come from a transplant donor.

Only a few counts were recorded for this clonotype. The CDR3 region has the DNA TGCGCCAGCAGCGTTGCGTCAATGACTGAAGCTTTCTTT. Amino acid sequence: CASSVASMTEAFF. The rearrangement uses TRBV5-1 and TRBJ1-1, with no clear D. The CDR3 has 13 residues. Per the germline V gene, CDR1 is SGHRS and CDR2 is YFSETQ. The V gene lost 4 bases and the J gene lost 5 bases, with 12 bases spanning the gap.

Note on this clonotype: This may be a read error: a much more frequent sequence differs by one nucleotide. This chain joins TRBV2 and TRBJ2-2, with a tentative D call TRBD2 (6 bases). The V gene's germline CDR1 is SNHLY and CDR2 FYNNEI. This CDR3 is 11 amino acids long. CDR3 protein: CASSVGGELSF. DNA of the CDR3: TGTGCCAGCAGTGTGGGCGGGGAGCTGTCTTTT.

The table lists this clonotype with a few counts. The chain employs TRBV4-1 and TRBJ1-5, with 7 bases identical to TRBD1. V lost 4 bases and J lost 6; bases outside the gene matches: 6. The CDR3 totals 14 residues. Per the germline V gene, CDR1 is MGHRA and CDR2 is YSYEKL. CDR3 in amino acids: CASSLPGGTQPQHF. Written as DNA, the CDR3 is TGCGCCAGCAGCCTCCCAGGGGGAACTCAGCCCCAGCATTTT.

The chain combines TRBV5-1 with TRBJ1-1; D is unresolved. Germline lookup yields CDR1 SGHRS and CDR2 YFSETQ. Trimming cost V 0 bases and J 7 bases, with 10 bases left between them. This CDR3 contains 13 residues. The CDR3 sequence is CASSLVPNGEAFF. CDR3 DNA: TGCGCCAGCAGCTTGGTTCCGAACGGTGAAGCTTTCTTT.

The CDR3 DNA follows: TGTGCCCTCGGGACTAGCGGGACTTACGAGCAGTACTTC. Its protein is CALGTSGTYEQYF. V and J are TRBV10-3 and TRBJ2-7; 13 bases align to TRBD2. The CDR3 extends over 13 amino acids. CDR1 and CDR2 from the germline V gene are ENHRY and SYGVKD. V dropped 11 bases and J dropped 4; count of bases not matched to a gene: 5.

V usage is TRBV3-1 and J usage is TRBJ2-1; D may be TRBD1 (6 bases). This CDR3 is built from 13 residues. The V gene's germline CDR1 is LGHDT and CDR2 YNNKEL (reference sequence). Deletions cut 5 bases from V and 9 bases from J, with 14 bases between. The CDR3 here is CASSTQGLGEQFF. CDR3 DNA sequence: TGTGCCAGCAGCACACAGGGTCTCGGTGAGCAGTTCTTC.

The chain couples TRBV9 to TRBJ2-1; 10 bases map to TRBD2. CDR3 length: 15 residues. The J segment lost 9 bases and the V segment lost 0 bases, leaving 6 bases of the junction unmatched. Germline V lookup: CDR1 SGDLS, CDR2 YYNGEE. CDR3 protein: CASSVELAGSIEQFF. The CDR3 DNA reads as TGTGCCAGCAGCGTAGAACTAGCGGGGTCGATTGAGCAGTTCTTC.

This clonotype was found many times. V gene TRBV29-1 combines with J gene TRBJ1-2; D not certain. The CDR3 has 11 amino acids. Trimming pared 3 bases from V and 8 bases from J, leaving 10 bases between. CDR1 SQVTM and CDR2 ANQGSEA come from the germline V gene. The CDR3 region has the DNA TGCAGCGTTGACGGGGATTACGGCTACACCTTC. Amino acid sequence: CSVDGDYGYTF.

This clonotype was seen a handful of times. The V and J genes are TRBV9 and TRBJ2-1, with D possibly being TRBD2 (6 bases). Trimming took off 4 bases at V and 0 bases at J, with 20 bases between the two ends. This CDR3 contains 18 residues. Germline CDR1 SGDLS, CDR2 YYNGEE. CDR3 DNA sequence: TGTGCCAGCAGCCCGGAGGGCTTCCAAGTGAGCTCCTACAATGAGCAGTTCTTC. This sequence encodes CASSPEGFQVSSYNEQFF. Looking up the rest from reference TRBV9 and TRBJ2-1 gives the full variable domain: DSGVTQTPKHLITATGQRVTLRCSPRSGDLSVYWYQQSLDQGLQFLIQYYNGEERAKGNILERFSAQQFPDLHSELNLSSLELGDSALYFCASSPEGFQVSSYNEQFFGPGTRLTVL.

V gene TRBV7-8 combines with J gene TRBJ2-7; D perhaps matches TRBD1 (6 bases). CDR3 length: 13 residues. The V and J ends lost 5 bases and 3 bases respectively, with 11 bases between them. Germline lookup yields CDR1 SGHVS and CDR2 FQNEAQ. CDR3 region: CASSADRNYEQYF. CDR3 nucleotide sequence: TGTGCCAGCAGCGCCGACAGGAACTACGAGCAGTACTTC.

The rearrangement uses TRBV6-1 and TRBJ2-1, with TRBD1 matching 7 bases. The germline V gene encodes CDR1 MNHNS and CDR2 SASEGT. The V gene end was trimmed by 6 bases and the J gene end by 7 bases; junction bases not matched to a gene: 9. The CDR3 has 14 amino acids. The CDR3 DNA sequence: TGTGCCAGCAGCTATACAGGGGTCTTGAATGAGCAGTTCTTC. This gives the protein CASSYTGVLNEQFF.

CDR3 residues: CASSEGHWVYF. DNA for the CDR3: TGTGCCAGCAGTGAAGGACATTGGGTCTATTTT. The rearrangement joins TRBV25-1 to TRBJ1-3, with D perhaps TRBD1 (5 bases). Per the germline V gene, CDR1 is MGHDK and CDR2 is SYGVNS. The V end lost 2 bases, the J end lost 16 bases, and 12 bases lay between the germline ends. This CDR3 comprises 11 residues.

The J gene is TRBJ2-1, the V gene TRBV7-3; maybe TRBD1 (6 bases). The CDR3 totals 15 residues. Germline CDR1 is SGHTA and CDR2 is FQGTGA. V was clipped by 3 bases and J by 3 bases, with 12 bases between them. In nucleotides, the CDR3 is TGTGCCAGCAGCTTCGGGACACCCCACTACAATGAGCAGTTCTTC. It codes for CASSFGTPHYNEQFF. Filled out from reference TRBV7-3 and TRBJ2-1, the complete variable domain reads GAGVSQTPSNKVTEKGKYVELRCDPISGHTALYWYRQSLGQGPEFLIYFQGTGAADDSGLPNDRFFAVRPEGSVSTLKIQRTERGDSAVYLCASSFGTPHYNEQFFGPGTRLTVL.

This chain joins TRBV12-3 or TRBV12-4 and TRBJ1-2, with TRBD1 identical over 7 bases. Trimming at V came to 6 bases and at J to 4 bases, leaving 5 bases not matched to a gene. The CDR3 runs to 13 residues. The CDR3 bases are TGTGCCAGCAGACGGGGACAGTTCTATGGCTACACCTTC. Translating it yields CASRRGQFYGYTF.

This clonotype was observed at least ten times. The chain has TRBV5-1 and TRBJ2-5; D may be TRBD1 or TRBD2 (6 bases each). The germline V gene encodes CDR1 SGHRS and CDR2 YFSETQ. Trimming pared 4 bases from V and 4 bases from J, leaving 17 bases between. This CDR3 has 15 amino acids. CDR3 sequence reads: CASSPLSGGGETQYF. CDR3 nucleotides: TGCGCCAGCAGCCCTTTAAGCGGAGGGGGAGAGACCCAGTACTTC.

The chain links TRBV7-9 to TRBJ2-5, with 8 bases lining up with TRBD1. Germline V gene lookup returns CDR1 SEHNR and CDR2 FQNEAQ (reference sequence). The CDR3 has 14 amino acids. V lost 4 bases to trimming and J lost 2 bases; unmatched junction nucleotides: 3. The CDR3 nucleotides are TGTGCCAGCAGCTGGGACAGGAAGCAAGAGACCCAGTACTTC. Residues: CASSWDRKQETQYF.

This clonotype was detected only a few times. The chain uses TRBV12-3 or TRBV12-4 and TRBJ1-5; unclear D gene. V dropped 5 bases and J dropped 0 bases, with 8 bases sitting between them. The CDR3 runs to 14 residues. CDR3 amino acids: CASSTRTSNQPQHF. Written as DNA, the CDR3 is TGTGCCAGCAGTACTAGGACTAGCAATCAGCCCCAGCATTTT.

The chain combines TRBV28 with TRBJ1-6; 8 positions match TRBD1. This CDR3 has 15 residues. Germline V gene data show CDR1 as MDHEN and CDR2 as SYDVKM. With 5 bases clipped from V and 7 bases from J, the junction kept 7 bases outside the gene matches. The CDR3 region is CASSLPTGANSPLHF. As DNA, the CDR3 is TGTGCCAGCAGTCTCCCGACAGGGGCCAATTCACCCCTCCACTTT.

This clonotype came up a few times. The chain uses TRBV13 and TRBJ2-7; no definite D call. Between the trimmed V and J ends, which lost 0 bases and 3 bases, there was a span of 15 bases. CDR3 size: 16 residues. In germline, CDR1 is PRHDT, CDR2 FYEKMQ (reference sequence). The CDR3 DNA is TGTGCCAGCAGCTTAGGCCTACCGGGCGCAGACTACGAGCAGTACTTC. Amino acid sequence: CASSLGLPGADYEQYF.

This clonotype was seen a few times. The CDR3 reads CASGLTGALGAQYF. The DNA of the CDR3 is TGTGCTAGTGGTTTGACAGGGGCCCTGGGCGCGCAGTACTTC. The V gene is TRBV12-5, the J gene TRBJ2-7; 7 positions agree with TRBD1. The V segment lost 2 bases and the J segment 9 bases; nucleotides outside the gene matches: 10. Germline CDR1 LGHNT, CDR2 FRNRAP. The CDR3 length is 14 residues.

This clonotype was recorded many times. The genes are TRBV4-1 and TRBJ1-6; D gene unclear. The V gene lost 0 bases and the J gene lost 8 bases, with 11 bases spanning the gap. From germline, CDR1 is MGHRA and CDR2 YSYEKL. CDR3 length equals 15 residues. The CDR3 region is CASSQDVGSDSPLHF. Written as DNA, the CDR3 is TGCGCCAGCAGCCAAGACGTGGGTAGCGATTCACCCCTCCACTTT.

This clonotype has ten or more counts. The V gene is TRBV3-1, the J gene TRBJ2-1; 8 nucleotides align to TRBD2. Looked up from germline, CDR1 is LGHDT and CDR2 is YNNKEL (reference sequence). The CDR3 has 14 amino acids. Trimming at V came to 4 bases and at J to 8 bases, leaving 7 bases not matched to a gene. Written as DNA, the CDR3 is TGTGCCAGCAGCCTTACTAGCGGTTTCCATGAGCAGTTCTTC. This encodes CASSLTSGFHEQFF.

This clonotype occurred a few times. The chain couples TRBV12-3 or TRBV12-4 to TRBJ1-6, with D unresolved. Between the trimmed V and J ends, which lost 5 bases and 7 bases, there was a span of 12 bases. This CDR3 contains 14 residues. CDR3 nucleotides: TGTGCCAGCAGTCCCCGGGCCTCAAATTCACCCCTCCACTTT. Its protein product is CASSPRASNSPLHF.

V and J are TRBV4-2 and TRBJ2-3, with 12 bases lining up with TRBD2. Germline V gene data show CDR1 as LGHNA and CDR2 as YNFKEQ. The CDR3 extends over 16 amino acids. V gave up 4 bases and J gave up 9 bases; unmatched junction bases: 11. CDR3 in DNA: TGTGCCAGCAGCCCCCAAAAGCTAGCGGGGGGGTGGACGCAGTATTTT. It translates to CASSPQKLAGGWTQYF.

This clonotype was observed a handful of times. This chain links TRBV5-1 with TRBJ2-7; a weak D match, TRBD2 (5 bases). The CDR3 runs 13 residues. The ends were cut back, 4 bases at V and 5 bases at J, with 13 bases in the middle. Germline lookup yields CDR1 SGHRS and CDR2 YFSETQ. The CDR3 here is CASSVGPGNEQYF. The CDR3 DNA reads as TGCGCCAGCAGCGTCGGCCCGGGGAACGAGCAGTACTTC.

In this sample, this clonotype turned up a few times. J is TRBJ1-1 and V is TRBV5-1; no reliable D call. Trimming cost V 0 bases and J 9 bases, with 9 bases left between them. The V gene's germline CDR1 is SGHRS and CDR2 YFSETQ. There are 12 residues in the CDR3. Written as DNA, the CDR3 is TGCGCCAGCAGCTTGGGCGGGCTTCAAGCTTTCTTT. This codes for CASSLGGLQAFF.

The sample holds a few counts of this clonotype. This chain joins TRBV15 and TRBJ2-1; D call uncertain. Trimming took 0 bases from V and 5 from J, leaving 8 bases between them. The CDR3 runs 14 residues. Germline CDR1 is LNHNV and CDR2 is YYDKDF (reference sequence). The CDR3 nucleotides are TGTGCCACCAGCAGAGAGGGTCAGCACAATGAGCAGTTCTTC. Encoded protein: CATSREGQHNEQFF.

The CDR3 DNA follows: TGTGCCAGCAGCCAAGATCCGCAGGGCCATGAGCAGTTCTTC. Amino acid sequence: CASSQDPQGHEQFF. The genes are TRBV3-1 and TRBJ2-1, with a possible D match to TRBD1 (5 bases). Germline V gene data show CDR1 as LGHDT and CDR2 as YNNKEL (reference sequence). This CDR3 contains 14 residues. Trimming shortened V by 0 bases and J by 8 bases, and 11 bases separated the two germline ends.